This TCR beta chain was captured in a study of blood T cells in healthy people across ages. This clonotype was detected only a few times. A J-beta primer mix and a sample-barcoded 5' primer were used in a second PCR of about 7 to 12 cycles. Through a template-switch adaptor with 12 random nucleotides, each cDNA molecule received a tag. Via MiXCR, TCRdb re-called the 5' RACE reads, giving one row per CDR3 protein. The data show fewer than 900,000 distinct CDR3 sequences, around 36% seen once. The junction had 8 bases not matched to a gene; V was cut back by 5 bases and J by 2 bases. This CDR3 region has 15 residues. Germline CDR1 and CDR2: LGHDT and YNNKEL (reference sequence).

The sample was blood. This chain links TRBV3-1 with TRBJ2-5; 7 nucleotides match TRBD1. This receptor was identified in a man aged 18 to 29 in good health. The CDR3 DNA sequence: TGTGCCAGCAGCGGGGACAGAGGGCGACAAGAGACCCAGTACTTC. This translates into CASSGDRGRQETQYF.